Below, one T cell receptor beta chain is given with its context. CDR1 is SGHRS and CDR2 is YFSETQ in the germline V gene. This CDR3 comprises 15 residues. With V trimmed by 4 bases and J by 1 base, 6 bases remained unmatched. Assay used: immunoSEQ multiplex PCR; TCRdb lists only in-frame clones, some missing. This sample has 28,000 or so clones, with 85% to 90% found just once. These data come from a study of blood T cell repertoires in COVID-19. Study context: Italy, Spain and the United States were the sources of the convalescent and acute COVID-19 samples. PBMCs, B-cell-depleted T cells, or T cells were the source of the cDNA or gDNA that made up the material.

The genes are TRBV5-1 and TRBJ1-1; 8 nucleotides agree with TRBD1. The sequence derives from a human donor in a cohort sampled during active COVID-19. Sequencing input: peripheral blood. CDR3 sequence: CASSLIGQGNTEAFF. CDR3 coding DNA: TGCGCCAGCAGCCTAATAGGACAGGGGAACACTGAAGCTTTCTTT.